Below, one T cell receptor (beta chain) is given with its context. The data were taken from a study of blood T cell repertoires in COVID-19. The data were produced by immunoSEQ multiplex PCR, yet TCRdb's version contains in-frame clones alone and is incomplete. The sample holds some 65,000 clones, over 85% seen once. This CDR3 region has 17 residues. Looked up from germline, CDR1 is SGHRS and CDR2 is YFSETQ. V shed 4 bases and J 5 bases; nucleotides not matched to a gene: 12. The chain carries TRBV5-1 and TRBJ2-2; 9 bases line up with TRBD1. The sequenced material came from peripheral blood. The sequence derives from a man aged 55 to 69 with acute or convalescent COVID-19. CDR3 in amino acids: CASSPGQGYGGTGELFF. In nucleotides, the CDR3 is TGCGCCAGCAGCCCCGGACAGGGGTACGGTGGGACCGGGGAGCTGTTTTTT. Supplemented by reference TRBV5-1 and TRBJ2-2, the full variable domain reads KAGVTQTPRYLIKTRGQQVTLSCSPISGHRSVSWYQQTPGQGLQFLFEYFSETQRNKGNFPGRFSGRQFSNSRSEMNVSTLELGDSALYLCASSPGQGYGGTGELFFGEGSRLTVL.